The clone carrying this T cell receptor beta chain was picked up a small number of times. Its antigen is not known. TCRdb re-derived calls from the 5' RACE reads in MiXCR, one entry per CDR3 protein. There are 1.5 million or so distinct CDR3 sequences in the sample; about 32% occur only once, and 0.25% to 0.3% lies in the top ten. This record belongs to a study of identical twins. Whole-study findings and limits: Zero-insertion findings could be partly confounded by invariant cells (MAIT and iNKT cells). Cross-sectional statistics underpinned the conclusions; the same donors were not followed. Out-of-frame beta chain sequences displayed weaker excess sharing between twins. Abundant cord blood beta clonotypes carried fewer insertions; memory repertoires showed none.

The source of this sequence is a newborn girl in good health. The source material was cord blood.

CDR3 nucleotide sequence: TGTGCCATCAGTGGGGACACTCAAGAGACCCAGTACTTC. This encodes CAISGDTQETQYF. The chain links TRBV10-3 to TRBJ2-5, with a possible D match to TRBD1 (6 bases). The CDR3 runs to 13 residues. Trimming took 4 bases from V and 2 from J, leaving 8 bases between them. Germline V gene lookup returns CDR1 ENHRY and CDR2 SYGVKD.